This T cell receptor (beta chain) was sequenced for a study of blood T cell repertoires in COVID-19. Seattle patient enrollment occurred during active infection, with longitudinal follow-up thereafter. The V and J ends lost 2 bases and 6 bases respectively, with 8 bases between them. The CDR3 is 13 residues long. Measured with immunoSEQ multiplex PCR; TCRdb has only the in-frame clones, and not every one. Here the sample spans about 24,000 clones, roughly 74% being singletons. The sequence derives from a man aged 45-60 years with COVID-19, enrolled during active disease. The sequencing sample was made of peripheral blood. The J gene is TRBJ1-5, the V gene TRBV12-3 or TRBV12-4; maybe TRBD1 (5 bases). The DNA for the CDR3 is TGTGCCAGCAGTTTACAGGGTATTCAGCCCCAGCATTTT. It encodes CASSLQGIQPQHF.